What follows are 23 T cell receptor beta chains derived from one specimen sequenced in a study of T cells in women clearing cervical HPV infection. Using immunoSEQ multiplex PCR, the repertoire was profiled, and TCRdb retains in-frame clones only, with some absent. The sample data list 40,000 to 60,000 clones. The sample taken for sequencing was blood buffy coat. These TCRs come from a woman between 18 and 75 years old with a cervical HPV16 infection that either progressed to CIN3+ or cleared (not recorded which).

Worth noting for this clone: The read stops 3 residues short of the end of the CDR3; the missing end is completed from the germline J gene. The chain uses TRBV20-1 and TRBJ2-3, with 7 bases lining up with TRBD1. The CDR3 has 15 amino acids. Germline V gives CDR1 DFQATT, CDR2 SNEGSKA (reference sequence). CDR3 sequence reads: CSARLNRGGNQPQYF. CDR3 DNA (partial): TGCAGTGCTAGGCTTAACAGGGGTGGGAATCAGCCG.

As to this clone: The read ends 3 residues early relative to the CDR3; the germline J gene fills the gap. The chain recombines TRBV20-1 with TRBJ1-6, with 9 bases that match TRBD1. Germline loops: CDR1 DFQATT, CDR2 SNEGSKA (reference sequence). CDR3 length: 16 residues. J was trimmed by 5 bases and V by 4 bases; bases with no gene match: 9. Here the CDR3 reads CSAIGTGRNHNSPLHF. CDR3 bases read: TGCAGTGCTATAGGGACAGGGAGGAATCATAATTCACCC.

A remark on this clone: The CDR3 end lies 3 residues beyond the end of the read and is filled in from the germline J gene. This chain links TRBV7-3 with TRBJ1-3; D is possibly TRBD1 (5 bases). Germline V CDR1 and CDR2: SGHTA, FQGTGA. There are 17 residues in the CDR3. With 4 bases removed from V and 4 bases from J, the gap between germline ends came to 20 bases. The sequenced part of the CDR3 DNA is TGTGCCAGCAGCTCAAATAAACCAGGGACTGCCGGAAACACC. It is translated as CASSSNKPGTAGNT. The full-length CDR3 reads as CASSSNKPGTAGNTIYF.

The CDR3 sequence is CASSSGTSNSPLHF. The sequenced CDR3 bases are TGTGCCAGCAGCTCTGGGACTTCTAATTCACCC. The chain employs TRBV7-3 and TRBJ1-6, with a tentative D call TRBD1 (5 bases). The read comes to an end 3 residues before the CDR3 does, leaving the germline J gene to fill in the end. The CDR3 runs to 14 residues. Germline assignment: CDR1 SGHTA and CDR2 FQGTGA. V lost 4 bases to trimming and J lost 6 bases, with 10 bases between them.

In the case of this clone: The read ends 3 residues before the CDR3 terminus; that terminus is restored from the germline J gene. The chain has TRBV5-1 and TRBJ2-6, with TRBD2 as a possible D gene (6 bases). The CDR3 contains 14 residues. Germline values: CDR1 SGHRS, CDR2 YFSETQ. V lost 6 bases, J lost 1 base, and 8 bases lay in between. CDR3 amino acids: CASIGGSGANVLTF. CDR3 DNA, as far as it was read: TGCGCCAGCATTGGAGGGTCTGGGGCCAACGTC.

The sequenced CDR3 bases are TGTGCCAGCAGGGAACAGGTTACCAAAAACATT. Residues: CASREQVTKNI. The full-length CDR3 reads as CASREQVTKNIQYF. V gene TRBV2 combines with J gene TRBJ2-4; D perhaps matches TRBD1 (5 bases). The CDR3 goes on 3 residues after the read ends, and that part is filled in from the germline J gene. V dropped 6 bases and J dropped 2 bases, with 11 bases sitting between them. The CDR3 length is 14 residues. CDR1 and CDR2 from the germline V gene are SNHLY and FYNNEI.

A note on this clone: The read comes to an end 3 residues before the CDR3 does, leaving the germline J gene to fill in the end. The rearrangement links TRBV18 to TRBJ1-2, with 7 nucleotides matching TRBD1. Germline V gives CDR1 KGHSH, CDR2 LQKENI. This CDR3 contains 15 residues. Here the CDR3 reads CASSPNRGYLDDYTF. CDR3 DNA (partial): TGTGCCAGCTCACCAAACAGGGGATACCTTGATGAC.

The part of the CDR3 DNA that was read is TGCGCCAGCAGCTTGGCCGAACAGGGATGGATGAACACTGAA. It encodes CASSLAEQGWMNTE. The full-length CDR3 reads as CASSLAEQGWMNTEAFF. V is TRBV5-1 and J is TRBJ1-1; the D gene is possibly TRBD1 (6 bases). The read stops 3 residues short of the end of the CDR3; the missing end is completed from the germline J gene. The V end lost 0 bases, the J end lost 0 bases, and 15 bases lay between the germline ends. This CDR3 contains 17 residues. The V gene's germline CDR1 is SGHRS and CDR2 YFSETQ.

On this clone: The read comes to an end 3 residues before the CDR3 does, leaving the germline J gene to fill in the end. The rearrangement links TRBV5-1 to TRBJ2-3; TRBD2 agrees at 8 bases. With V trimmed by 2 bases and J by 0 bases, 5 bases remained unmatched. This CDR3 region has 16 residues. Germline V lookup: CDR1 SGHRS, CDR2 YFSETQ. The sequenced CDR3 bases are TGCGCCAGCAGCTTTACAGCTAGCGGGAGCACAGATACG. It translates to CASSFTASGSTDT. The full CDR3 sequence reads CASSFTASGSTDTQYF.

As regards this clone: The read is 3 residues too short to cover the CDR3 end, so that end is filled in from the germline J gene. The chain carries TRBV5-1 and TRBJ1-4; TRBD1 matches at 9 bases. J gave up 8 bases and V 4 bases, and 6 bases lay outside the gene matches. This CDR3 spans 14 amino acids. Germline CDR1 reads SGHRS; CDR2 reads YFSETQ. The CDR3 protein is CASSAGQGLEKLFF. The DNA read from the CDR3 is TGCGCCAGCAGCGCGGGACAGGGCCTCGAAAAA.

A word on this clone: From the germline J gene comes the end of the CDR3, since the read stops 3 residues before it. V gene TRBV6-2 or TRBV6-3 combines with J gene TRBJ2-1, with 7 bases fitting TRBD2. CDR1 MNHEY and CDR2 SVGEGT come from the germline V gene. The V segment lost 5 bases and the J segment 2 bases; nucleotides outside the gene matches: 9. The CDR3 totals 16 residues. CDR3 DNA, as far as it was read: TGTGCCAGCAGTGCTTCCTGGGGGACTACCTACAATGAG. Translated: CASSASWGTTYNE. The full CDR3 is CASSASWGTTYNEQFF.

Note on this clone: Read data end 3 residues before the CDR3 end; the end is taken from the germline J gene. The chain combines TRBV18 with TRBJ2-7, with D possibly matching TRBD2 (5 bases). Germline V gene data show CDR1 as KGHSH and CDR2 as LQKENI. There are 13 residues in the CDR3. V shed 2 bases and J shed 0 bases, with 5 bases lying between them. The CDR3 loop reads CASSPGLSYEQYF. CDR3 bases read: TGTGCCAGCTCACCAGGACTCTCCTACGAG.

With regard to this clone: The CDR3 end falls 3 residues outside the read, so it is completed with the germline J gene. The rearrangement links TRBV7-9 to TRBJ1-2, with TRBD1 matching 12 bases. The ends lost 1 base at V and 7 bases at J; junction bases unmatched: 4. Looked up from germline, CDR1 is SEHNR and CDR2 is FQNEAQ (reference sequence). This CDR3 is 15 amino acids long. CDR3 bases read: TGTGCCAGCAGCTTAGGGGGACAGGGGGCGAGTGGC. Translating gives CASSLGGQGASG. The whole CDR3 sequence reads CASSLGGQGASGYTF.

Comment on this clone: The read ends 3 residues early relative to the CDR3; the germline J gene fills the gap. The chain uses TRBV11-2 and TRBJ2-7, with 7 positions matching TRBD1. This CDR3 is built from 14 residues. Trimming at V came to 4 bases and at J to 4 bases, leaving 7 bases not matched to a gene. The germline CDR1 and CDR2 sequences are SGHAT and FQNNGV. The CDR3 spells CASSSLGTVYEQYF. The sequenced CDR3 bases are TGTGCCAGCAGCTCCCTTGGGACAGTTTACGAG.

In regard to this clone: The read halts 3 residues ahead of the CDR3 end, with the missing end drawn from the germline J gene. The chain has TRBV10-3 and TRBJ2-3; TRBD1 matches at 7 bases. The CDR3 is made up of 13 amino acids. Germline CDR1 ENHRY, CDR2 SYGVKD. V trimming: 6 bases; J trimming: 3 bases; junction bases outside the gene matches: 3. CDR3: CAIRDRTTDTQYF. CDR3 bases read: TGTGCCATCAGGGACAGGACGACAGATACG.

A remark on this clone: The sequence runs out 3 residues before the end of the CDR3; the remainder is reconstructed from the germline J gene. The chain combines TRBV12-3 or TRBV12-4 with TRBJ2-7, with TRBD1 identical over 10 bases. The CDR3 totals 16 residues. The trim removed 7 bases at V and 0 bases at J, leaving 9 bases unmatched. CDR3 DNA, as far as it was read: TGTGCCAGCACCCTTAGGGGACAGGGGAGCTCCTACGAG. Amino acid sequence: CASTLRGQGSSYE. From start to end, the CDR3 is CASTLRGQGSSYEQYF.

Comment on this clone: The CDR3 extends 3 residues past the end of the read, so its final part is completed from the germline J gene. The chain has TRBV10-2 and TRBJ1-1; D is unresolved. CDR3 length: 12 residues. Trimming took off 4 bases at V and 5 bases at J, with 8 bases between the two ends. Germline CDR1 reads WSHSY; CDR2 reads SAAADI. The CDR3 here is CASSAGSTEAFF. The CDR3 bases that were read are TGCGCCAGCAGTGCGGGGAGTACTGAA.

To note about this clone: The CDR3 goes on 3 residues after the read ends, and that part is filled in from the germline J gene. The chain is built from TRBV20-1 and TRBJ1-2; 7 bases are shared with TRBD1. V shed 0 bases, J shed 4 bases, and the junction held 2 bases outside the gene matches. The V gene's germline CDR1 is DFQATT and CDR2 SNEGSKA (reference sequence). The CDR3 extends over 13 amino acids. The CDR3 bases that were read are TGCAGTGCTAGAGACTACAGGGGCTATGGC. Its translation: CSARDYRGYG. The entire CDR3 protein is CSARDYRGYGYTF.

Remarks on this clone: Read sequence stops 3 residues before the CDR3 end, and the germline J gene provides the missing end. This sequence joins TRBV7-9 and TRBJ1-1, with D possibly being TRBD1 (6 bases). The germline V gene has CDR1 SEHNR and CDR2 FQNEAQ (reference sequence). The CDR3 is 13 residues long. Trimming took off 5 bases at V and 7 bases at J, with 14 bases between the two ends. The CDR3 spells CASSQTGDGEAFF. The sequenced part of the CDR3 DNA is TGTGCCAGCAGCCAGACAGGAGATGGTGAA.

A remark on this clone: Read coverage stops 3 residues before the CDR3 terminus; the germline J gene supplies the remainder. The rearrangement joins TRBV7-9 to TRBJ2-3, with 7 nucleotides matching TRBD1. CDR3 length: 15 amino acids. Trimming cost V 5 bases and J 4 bases; bases outside gene matches: 9. Germline CDR1 is SEHNR and CDR2 is FQNEAQ (reference sequence). CDR3 bases read: TGTGCCAGCAGCACCCGGGACAGTCGCGCAGATACG. Residues: CASSTRDSRADT. The CDR3 reads in full as CASSTRDSRADTQYF.

As regards this clone: The CDR3 end lies 3 residues beyond the end of the read and is filled in from the germline J gene. V gene TRBV6-1 combines with J gene TRBJ2-1; 7 bases align to TRBD2. V shed 4 bases and J 4 bases; nucleotides not matched to a gene: 10. The CDR3 consists of 16 residues. Germline-derived CDR1 and CDR2 are MNHNS and SASEGT. The CDR3 DNA, read in part, is TGTGCCAGCAGTGGGGACTTGGCGGGAGATTACAATGAG. Its protein is CASSGDLAGDYNE. The complete CDR3 reads CASSGDLAGDYNEQFF.

About this clone: The read is 3 residues too short to cover the CDR3 end, so that end is filled in from the germline J gene. J is TRBJ1-1 and V is TRBV20-1; 8 nucleotides line up with TRBD1. CDR3 length equals 12 residues. Germline assignment: CDR1 DFQATT and CDR2 SNEGSKA (reference sequence). CDR3 region: CSATGTGEKAFF. Incomplete CDR3 DNA: TGCAGTGCTACCGGGACAGGCGAAAAA.

Points on this clone: The CDR3 end lies 3 residues beyond the end of the read and is filled in from the germline J gene. The J gene is TRBJ2-6, the V gene TRBV19; D remains ambiguous. Germline V CDR1 and CDR2: LNHDA, SQIVND (reference sequence). The CDR3 length is 15 residues. Deletions cut 2 bases from V and 0 bases from J, with 5 bases between. The CDR3 here is CASSIRSSGANVLTF. CDR3 DNA, as far as it was read: TGTGCCAGTAGTATACGTAGCTCTGGGGCCAACGTC.